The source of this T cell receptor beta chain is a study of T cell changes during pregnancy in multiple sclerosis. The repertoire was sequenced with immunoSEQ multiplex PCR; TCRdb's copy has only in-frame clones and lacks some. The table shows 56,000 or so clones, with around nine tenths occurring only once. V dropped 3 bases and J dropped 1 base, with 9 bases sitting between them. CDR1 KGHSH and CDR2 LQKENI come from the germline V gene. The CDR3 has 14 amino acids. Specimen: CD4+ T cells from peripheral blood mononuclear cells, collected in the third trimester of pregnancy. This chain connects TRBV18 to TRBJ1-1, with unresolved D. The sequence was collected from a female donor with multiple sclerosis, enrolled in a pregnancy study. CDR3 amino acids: CASSPIRENTEAFF. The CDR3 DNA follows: TGTGCCAGCTCACCGATACGGGAGAACACTGAAGCTTTCTTT.